Listed below are T cell receptor beta chains from one sample, sequenced in a study of blood T cell repertoires in COVID-19. Clones were sequenced by immunoSEQ multiplex PCR, and TCRdb holds only the in-frame ones, with some missing. The sample lists some 150,000 clones; about nine tenths were seen once. Sequencing was performed on peripheral blood. The receptors were sampled from a woman of 80 years or more with acute or convalescent COVID-19. The CDR3 runs from the conserved cysteine through the conserved F or W. Some rows have no size entry. The others give once, few or many, or a class for an expanded clone.

V,size,J,CDR3
TRBV19,NA,TRBJ2-1,CASSVGQNNEQFF
TRBV6-6,NA,TRBJ1-2,CASSYSGTTYGYTF
TRBV6-5,NA,TRBJ2-5,CASTQGQGGETQYF
TRBV5-1,NA,TRBJ2-1,CASSLLAGTYNEQFF
TRBV9,NA,TRBJ1-1,CASSGRTGDTEAFF
TRBV6-2/TRBV6-3,few,TRBJ2-5,CASSRMTEQETQYF
TRBV19,NA,TRBJ1-5,CASSMTGGGQPQHF
TRBV5-8,once,TRBJ2-5,CASSSSGGEETQYF
TRBV7-8,NA,TRBJ2-7,CASTKAWGGWGDPTSYEQYF
TRBV6-1,NA,TRBJ1-2,CASSEGVSPYGYTF
TRBV30,NA,TRBJ1-6,CAWSFPTGPPLHF
TRBV20-1,NA,TRBJ2-1,CSASTGAGTDYNEQFF
TRBV27,NA,TRBJ2-7,CASSLIGGLSSYEQYF
TRBV25-1,NA,TRBJ2-3,CASSPRRGDTDTQYF
TRBV11-2,NA,TRBJ2-2,CASSLSTAGKNTGELFF
TRBV7-9,NA,TRBJ1-5,CASSSSSNQPQHF
TRBV5-1,NA,TRBJ2-1,CASSLALAGYNEQFF
TRBV3-1/TRBV3-2,NA,TRBJ1-3,CASSQTWASGNTIYF
TRBV9,NA,TRBJ1-4,CASSGRTGGQDEKLFF
TRBV6-5,NA,TRBJ1-2,CASSYTTGGYYGYTF
TRBV3-1/TRBV3-2,NA,TRBJ1-6,CASSQGDRRNSPLHF
TRBV5-1,NA,TRBJ2-3,CASSLGGGSTDTQYF
TRBV2,NA,TRBJ1-6,CASSEQGADPLHF
TRBV18,NA,TRBJ2-6,CASHGTGLSGANVLTF
TRBV5-1,NA,TRBJ1-1,CASSLLVSENTEAFF
TRBV5-6,NA,TRBJ1-4,CASSADRGTNEKLFF
TRBV6-6,NA,TRBJ1-2,CASSRGQGDGYTF
TRBV6-2/TRBV6-3,NA,TRBJ2-2,CASSDPGNTGELFF
TRBV6-2/TRBV6-3,NA,TRBJ1-6,CASSPDRQPYNSPLHF
TRBV6-5,once,TRBJ1-6,CASSYARDSDNSPLHF
TRBV7-2,NA,TRBJ2-5,CASSHWDRGDQETQYF
TRBV24-1,NA,TRBJ1-1,CATSDSTGGEAFF
TRBV9,NA,TRBJ1-2,CASSVEGGGAYGYTF
TRBV2,NA,TRBJ1-3,CASSDTGAGNTIYF
TRBV7-9,NA,TRBJ1-2,CASSTGQAVNYGYTF
TRBV4-3,NA,TRBJ2-5,CASSQEVGGGGETQYF
TRBV7-2,NA,TRBJ2-1,CASSPKDRGSYNEQFF
TRBV15,NA,TRBJ1-4,CATSTTRTTTNEKLFF
TRBV2,NA,TRBJ1-5,CASSDTRLQGGPQHF
TRBV3-1/TRBV3-2,NA,TRBJ1-1,CASSPRSGGRGTEAFF
TRBV19,NA,TRBJ1-1,CASSIQDRGNTEAFF
TRBV5-1,NA,TRBJ2-7,CASSHGQGAPEQYF
TRBV15,few,TRBJ1-2,CATSVSHYGYTF
TRBV9,NA,TRBJ2-1,CASSARTSSGGMSYNEQFF
TRBV5-1,once,TRBJ2-1,CASSLGTSVLNEQFF
TRBV5-1,once,TRBJ2-2,CASSLQGPLSNTGELFF
TRBV15,NA,TRBJ1-2,CATSPGDGNYGYTF
TRBV20-1,NA,TRBJ2-7,CSASTSGSYEQYF
TRBV19,NA,TRBJ1-2,CASSLQGPNYGYTF
TRBV21-1,NA,TRBJ1-2,CASSKGGVLGGLRYGYTF
TRBV7-8,NA,TRBJ1-5,CASSPTGGQPQHF
TRBV29-1,NA,TRBJ1-3,CSVQRGSGNTIYF
TRBV18,NA,TRBJ2-5,CASSPPGLAGFQETQYF
TRBV7-2,NA,TRBJ1-4,CASSFSGLPEKLFF
TRBV5-1,NA,TRBJ1-4,CASSSIQGPTEKLFF
TRBV29-1,NA,TRBJ1-1,CSVEGTGGTEAFF
TRBV28,NA,TRBJ1-2,CASRLQQAGYTF
TRBV7-8,once,TRBJ1-1,CASSLTGLDTEAFF
TRBV6-6,NA,TRBJ1-2,CASSYTRDTNYGYTF
TRBV7-2,NA,TRBJ2-5,CASSSPRRWERIQETQYF